The source of this T cell receptor beta chain is a study of shared clonotypes between healthy human individuals. Across the study: The study enrolled a couple of women and a few men aged 18 to 49.

V was cut by 4 bases and J by 2 bases, with 22 bases left in between. The CDR3 is 19 amino acids. Germline-derived CDR1 and CDR2 are SGDLS and YYNGEE. Healthy HIV-negative adults with no recent acute infections or vaccinations were recruited as donors. The donors were all Caucasian adults (living in Nashville, Tennessee). Study-wide findings and caveats: Some clonotypes were shared by all four sorted-subset donors, while others were not shared. The non-shared ones had lower generation probabilities than the shared ones.

Note on this clone: Its target is unknown.

Method: immunoSEQ multiplex PCR; TCRdb's copy keeps in-frame clones and lacks some. The sample holds some 1,400,000 clones, 95% to 97% seen once. This clonotype was sampled from a man aged 25 to 40 in good health. The J gene is TRBJ2-6, the V gene TRBV9, with D maybe TRBD2 (5 bases). The sample was naive CD4+ T cells sorted from blood. Subset given: CD45RA+ positively selected. The CDR3 sequence: CASSHRGEGRLTGANVLTF. The CDR3 DNA reads as TGTGCCAGCAGCCATCGGGGAGAAGGGCGGCTTACTGGGGCCAACGTCCTGACTTTC.